The clone carrying this T cell receptor (beta chain) was found many times. The sample comes from a study of tumor-infiltrating lymphocytes in glioblastoma multiforme. TCRB libraries came from RNA via three nested multiplex PCR rounds. TCRdb used MiXCR to reprocess the multiplex PCR reads, holding one entry per CDR3 protein. This repertoire shows 15,000 to 20,000 distinct CDR3 sequences, 65% to 75% found once; its top ten account for more than 15%. Sequencing was done on a sample of peripheral blood. The clonotype originates from a male donor with glioblastoma.

CDR3 residues: CASSWGILNTEAFF. Written as DNA, the CDR3 is TGTGCCAGCAGTTGGGGGATTTTGAACACTGAAGCTTTCTTT. The chain couples TRBV7-9 to TRBJ1-1; D perhaps matches TRBD1 (5 bases). This CDR3 has 14 residues. CDR1 and CDR2 (germline): SEHNR, FQNEAQ (reference sequence). V was cut by 6 bases and J by 0 bases, with 11 bases left in between.